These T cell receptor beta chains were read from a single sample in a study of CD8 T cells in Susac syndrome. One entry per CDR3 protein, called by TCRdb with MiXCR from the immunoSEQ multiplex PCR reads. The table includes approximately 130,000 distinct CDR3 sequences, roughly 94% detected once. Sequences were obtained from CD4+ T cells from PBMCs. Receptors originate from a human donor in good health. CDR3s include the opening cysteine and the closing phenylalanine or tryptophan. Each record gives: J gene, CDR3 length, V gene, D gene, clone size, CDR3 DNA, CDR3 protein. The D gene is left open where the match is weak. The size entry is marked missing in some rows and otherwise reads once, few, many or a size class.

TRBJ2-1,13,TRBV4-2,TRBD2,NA,TGTGCCAGCAGCCAAGAACTAGCGTTTGAGCAGTTCTTC,CASSQELAFEQFF
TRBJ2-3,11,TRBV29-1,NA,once,TGCAGCTCGAGAGTGGGAGATACGCAGTATTTT,CSSRVGDTQYF
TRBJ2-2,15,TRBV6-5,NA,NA,TGTGCCAGCAGTTATGGCGGGATAATACCCGGGGAGCTGTTTTTT,CASSYGGIIPGELFF
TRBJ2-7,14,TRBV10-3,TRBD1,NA,TGTGCCATCGGGGCAGGGGGCAGATCCTACGAGCAGTACTTC,CAIGAGGRSYEQYF
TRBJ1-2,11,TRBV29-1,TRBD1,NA,TGCAGCGTTAGACAGGGTTATGGCTACACCTTC,CSVRQGYGYTF
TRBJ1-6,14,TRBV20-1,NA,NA,TGCAGTGCCGTGTCAGGGAGCCCTGGTTCACCCCTCCACTTT,CSAVSGSPGSPLHF
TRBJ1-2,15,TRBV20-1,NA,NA,TGCAGTGCTAGGGGTCGCCAGATGATTTCTTATGGCTACACCTTC,CSARGRQMISYGYTF
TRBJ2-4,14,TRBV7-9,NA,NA,TGTGCCAGCAGCTCCAACTGGCCCAAAAACATTCAGTACTTC,CASSSNWPKNIQYF
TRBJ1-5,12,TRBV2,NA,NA,TGTGCCAGCACCGGGGCGGGTCAGCCCCAGCATTTT,CASTGAGQPQHF
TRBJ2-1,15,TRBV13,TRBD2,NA,TGTGCCAGCAGCTTGAACCTGGGACTAGGCAATGAGCAGTTCTTC,CASSLNLGLGNEQFF
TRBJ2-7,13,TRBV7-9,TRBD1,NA,TGTGCCAGCAGTCTCGAGAGGGACAGCTCCCTCAGTTTC,CASSLERDSSLSF
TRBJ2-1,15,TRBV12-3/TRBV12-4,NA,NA,TGTGCCAGCAGCCCTCGATTTACAGGGTCCCATGAGCAGTTCTTC,CASSPRFTGSHEQFF
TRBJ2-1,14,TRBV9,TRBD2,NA,TGTGCCAGCAGCGTGACTAGCGGTTACAATGAGCAGTTCTTC,CASSVTSGYNEQFF
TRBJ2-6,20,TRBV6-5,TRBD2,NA,TGTGCCAGCAGTTCGCCCGGGACTAGCGGGAGGCAAGCTGGGGCCAACGTCCTGACTTTC,CASSSPGTSGRQAGANVLTF
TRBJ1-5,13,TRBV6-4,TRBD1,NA,TGTGCCAGCAGCGGACAGGTGGGCCAGCCCCAGCATTTT,CASSGQVGQPQHF
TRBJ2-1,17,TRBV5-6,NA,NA,TGTGCCAGCAGCTTTCTTTCCCAGCCTAAAGGGTACAATGAGCAGTTCTTC,CASSFLSQPKGYNEQFF
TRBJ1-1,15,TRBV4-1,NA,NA,TGCGCCAGCAGCCAGGAGGCAGGCATGAACACTGAAGCTTTCTTT,CASSQEAGMNTEAFF
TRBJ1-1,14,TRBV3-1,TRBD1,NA,TGTGCCAGCAGCCAAGGGACAGGGCGGACTGAAGCTTTCTTT,CASSQGTGRTEAFF
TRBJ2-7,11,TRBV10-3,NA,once,TGTGCCATCACGCAGGGCCACGAGCAGTACTTC,CAITQGHEQYF
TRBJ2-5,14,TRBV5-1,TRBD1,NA,TGCGCCAGCAGCAGAGGACAGGGTCAAGAGACCCAGTACTTC,CASSRGQGQETQYF
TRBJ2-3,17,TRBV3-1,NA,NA,TGTGCCAGCAGCCAAGATCTACGTTGGGGAGGCACAGATACGCAGTATTTT,CASSQDLRWGGTDTQYF
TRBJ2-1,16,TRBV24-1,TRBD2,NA,TGTGCCACCAGTGACTCACTAGCGGGAGGTATAGCTGAGCAGTTCTTC,CATSDSLAGGIAEQFF
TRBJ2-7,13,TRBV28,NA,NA,TGTGCCAGCAGTTCGGGACAAATCTACGAGCAGTACTTC,CASSSGQIYEQYF
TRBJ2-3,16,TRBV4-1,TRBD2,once,TGCGCCAGCAGCCTAACCGGGACTAGCGTTGCAGATACGCAGTATTTT,CASSLTGTSVADTQYF
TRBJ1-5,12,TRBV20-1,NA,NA,TGCAGTGCTAGAATGACGAATCAGCCCCAGCATTTT,CSARMTNQPQHF
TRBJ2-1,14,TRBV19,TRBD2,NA,TGTGCCAGTAGTATGGCGCGGGAGAGGGATGAGCAGTTCTTC,CASSMARERDEQFF
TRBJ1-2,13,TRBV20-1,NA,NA,TGCAGTGCTCCCCTTACGGATTATTCCCACTACACCTTC,CSAPLTDYSHYTF
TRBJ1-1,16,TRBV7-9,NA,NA,TGTGCCAGCAGCTCGAGGGGTGGCGGAGTAAGGACTGAAGCTTTCTTT,CASSSRGGGVRTEAFF